The following is a TCR beta chain sequence with its context. This sample is part of a study of blood T cells in healthy people across ages. Then a second PCR, running roughly 7 to 11 cycles, was carried out with a sample-barcoded 5' primer and a J-beta primer mix. Tags on each cDNA molecule came from a template-switch adaptor with 12 random nucleotides. Every sample returned 2.5 million or more CDR3-containing paired-end reads. TCRdb fed the 5' RACE reads into MiXCR, producing one record per CDR3 protein. This table has fewer than 750,000 distinct CDR3 sequences, roughly 48% appearing once. Germline V gives CDR1 SGHTA, CDR2 FQGNSA. This CDR3 region has 14 residues. V was pared by 8 bases and J by 3 bases, with 7 bases of the junction left unmatched.

The V and J genes are TRBV7-2 and TRBJ2-1, with 7 bases identical to TRBD2. This receptor was identified in an elderly man in good health. Sequencing input: blood. The CDR3 spells CASQSGTLYNEQFF. In nucleotides, the CDR3 is TGTGCCAGCCAGAGCGGGACCCTCTACAATGAGCAGTTCTTC.